This paragraph reports one T cell receptor (beta chain). This entry comes from a study of blood T cell repertoires in COVID-19. In the study overall: From T cells, B-cell-depleted T cells, or PBMCs came the material, which was cDNA or gDNA.

Only in-frame clones appear in the TCRdb table, and some are missing; sequencing was by immunoSEQ multiplex PCR. The data contain 250,000 or so clones, roughly nine tenths of them singletons. The receptor comes from a man in his fifties or sixties with acute or convalescent COVID-19. Input material: peripheral blood.

The CDR3 reads CASSQIGTGASTDTQYF. The CDR3 DNA reads TGCGCCAGCAGCCAAATAGGGACAGGGGCTAGCACAGATACGCAGTATTTT. This rearrangement joins TRBV4-3 to TRBJ2-3, with 10 bases matching TRBD1. The CDR3 length is 17 residues. Germline V gives CDR1 LGHNA, CDR2 YSLEER. Trimming removed 2 bases from V and 0 bases from J; junction bases left unmatched: 5.